The 2 T cell receptor beta chains presented below share a single source sample, sequenced in a study of blood T cell repertoires in COVID-19. Sequencing used immunoSEQ multiplex PCR; TCRdb keeps in-frame clones, though not all of them. The sample consists of 250,000 to 350,000 clones, approximately 89% of them appearing once. What was sequenced was peripheral blood. Every receptor here comes from a woman in her 30s who had recovered from COVID-19.

This chain connects TRBV6-1 to TRBJ2-2; D is perhaps TRBD2 (5 bases). The V gene lost 0 bases and the J gene lost 2 bases, with 10 bases spanning the gap. The germline CDR1 and CDR2 sequences are MNHNS and SASEGT. This CDR3 has 16 residues. CDR3 sequence (DNA): TGTGCCAGCAGTGAAGCGCCTGGACTCAACACCGGGGAGCTGTTTTTT. Protein sequence: CASSEAPGLNTGELFF.

The genes are TRBV7-6 and TRBJ2-5; 7 positions match TRBD2. The CDR3 sequence is 15 residues long. Germline lookup yields CDR1 SGHVS and CDR2 FNYEAQ. With V trimmed by 1 base and J by 2 bases, 4 bases remained unmatched. The chain's CDR3 is CASSLGGREQETQYF. CDR3 nucleotides: TGTGCCAGCAGCTTAGGAGGGAGGGAACAAGAGACCCAGTACTTC.